Each of the 10 T cell receptor beta chains below was sequenced from the same sample in a study of shared clonotypes between healthy human individuals. CD45RO-negative, CCR7-selected cells formed the naive CD8 fraction, which excluded terminally differentiated effector memory CD45RA+ cells. TCRdb's copy holds only in-frame clones and misses some; the assay was immunoSEQ multiplex PCR. The sample lists about 2 million clones, roughly 94% seen once, with 1% to 1.3% in the top ten. What was sequenced was naive CD8+ T cells sorted from blood. The origin of the receptors is a man aged 18 to 29 in good health.

This clone appeared once. The chain is built from TRBV13 and TRBJ2-7, with D tentatively TRBD2 (5 bases). V lost 1 base and J lost 7, with 20 bases in between. Per the germline V gene, CDR1 is PRHDT and CDR2 is FYEKMQ (reference sequence). The CDR3 spans 16 residues. The CDR3 here is CASSLELAGEGGEQYF. The CDR3, as DNA: TGTGCCAGCAGCTTAGAATTAGCCGGAGAGGGTGGAGAGCAGTACTTC.

This clone was recorded once. V gene TRBV5-1 combines with J gene TRBJ2-7; D may match TRBD1 or TRBD2 (5 bases each). The CDR3 runs to 13 residues. The germline CDR1 and CDR2 sequences are SGHRS and YFSETQ. The V end was cut by 5 bases, the J end by 3 bases, with 12 bases between. The CDR3 sequence: CASRGEQDYEQYF. The CDR3 DNA follows: TGCGCCAGCAGGGGGGAACAGGACTACGAGCAGTACTTC.

For this clone: The same CDR3 is also encoded by other DNA sequences in this sample. V is TRBV30 and J is TRBJ2-7; D may match TRBD1 or TRBD2 (5 bases each). There are 11 residues in the CDR3. CDR1 is GTSNPN, CDR2 SVGIG, per germline (reference sequence). The V gene lost 5 bases and the J gene lost 3 bases, with 8 bases spanning the gap. Here the CDR3 reads CAWGTDYEQYF. CDR3 DNA: TGTGCCTGGGGGACGGACTACGAGCAGTACTTC.

This chain links TRBV19 with TRBJ2-2; D is perhaps TRBD1 (6 bases). This CDR3 is built from 15 residues. Germline values: CDR1 LNHDA, CDR2 SQIVND (reference sequence). Trimming left V 5 bases short and J 1 base short, with 11 bases between. In DNA form, the CDR3 reads TGTGCCAGTAGTGATACGGGACAGAACACCGGGGAGCTGTTTTTT. Residues: CASSDTGQNTGELFF. The variable domain in full, with the rest retrieved from reference TRBV19 and TRBJ2-2, is DGGITQSPKYLFRKEGQNVTLSCEQNLNHDAMYWYRQDPGQGLRLIYYSQIVNDFQKGDIAEGYSVSREKKESFPLTVTSAQKNPTAFYLCASSDTGQNTGELFFGEGSRLTVL.

In this sample, this clone turned up once. The chain joins TRBV30 to TRBJ2-3; TRBD2 aligns across 7 bases. The CDR3 runs to 14 residues. V was clipped by 2 bases and J by 2 bases; unmatched bases: 4. Germline CDR1 reads GTSNPN; CDR2 reads SVGIG (reference sequence). CDR3 amino acids: CAWSRAGNTDTQYF. CDR3 bases: TGTGCCTGGAGTCGAGCGGGGAACACAGATACGCAGTATTTT.

V is TRBV7-9 and J is TRBJ2-5, with TRBD1 matching 12 bases. The J call may be in error: the DNA end matches TRBJ2-7 better. This CDR3 is built from 14 residues. CDR1 and CDR2 from the germline V gene are SEHNR and FQNEAQ (reference sequence). CDR3 bases: TGTGCCAGCAGCCCAGGGACAGGGGGCCTCGAGCAGTACTTC. It is translated as CASSPGTGGLEQYF.

The rearrangement links TRBV27 to TRBJ1-1; a possible D gene is TRBD1 (5 bases). Germline CDR1 is MNHEY and CDR2 is SMNVEV (reference sequence). Trimming took 2 bases from V and 3 from J, leaving 10 bases between them. The CDR3 covers 14 residues. CDR3 bases: TGTGCCAGCAGTTTACAAGGGGAAGACACTGAAGCTTTCTTT. It yields the protein CASSLQGEDTEAFF.

This chain connects TRBV6-5 to TRBJ2-5; TRBD2 matches at 8 bases. Germline CDR1 MNHEY, CDR2 SVGAGI. The CDR3 is 15 residues long. With V trimmed by 7 bases and J by 2 bases, 9 bases remained unmatched. DNA for the CDR3: TGTGCCAGCACTAGCGGACTAGCCCTACAAGAGACCCAGTACTTC. Protein: CASTSGLALQETQYF.

This chain links TRBV30 with TRBJ2-7, with 8 bases aligning to TRBD1. The V gene's germline CDR1 is GTSNPN and CDR2 SVGIG (reference sequence). V dropped 0 bases and J dropped 1; count of bases not matched to a gene: 2. This CDR3 has 14 residues. The CDR3 DNA reads TGTGCCTGGAGTGTATACAGGGGGTCCTACGAGCAGTACTTC. Its protein product is CAWSVYRGSYEQYF. Based on the CDR3 plus reference TRBV30 and TRBJ2-7, the full variable domain is SQTIHQWPATLVQPVGSPLSLECTVEGTSNPNLYWYRQAAGRGLQLLFYSVGIGQISSEVPQNLSASRPQDRQFILSSKKLLLSDSGFYLCAWSVYRGSYEQYFGPGTRLTVT.

CDR3 loop: CAWSAGSGDGYTF. The CDR3 nucleotides read TGTGCCTGGAGTGCCGGGTCAGGGGATGGCTACACCTTC. The gene calls are TRBV30 and TRBJ1-2, with D tentatively TRBD1 (6 bases). Germline CDR1 reads GTSNPN; CDR2 reads SVGIG (reference sequence). V lost 1 base and J 6 bases, leaving 12 bases between the germline ends. The CDR3 has 13 amino acids.